Shown below are 27 T cell receptor beta chains from a single sample sequenced in a study of T cell clonality in common variable immunodeficiency. Some clones are missing from TCRdb's copy, which holds only in-frame ones; the method was immunoSEQ multiplex PCR. Singletons are absent from the sample, which has approximately 60,000 clones. The sequenced material came from peripheral blood mononuclear cells. Every receptor here comes from a person aged 18-69 years in good health.

This clone was detected ten times or more. The CDR3 end lies 3 residues beyond the end of the read and is filled in from the germline J gene. The chain recombines TRBV20-1 with TRBJ2-1; 8 nucleotides align to TRBD2. V was clipped by 3 bases and J by 7 bases; unmatched bases: 8. The CDR3 is 14 residues long. From germline, CDR1 is DFQATT and CDR2 SNEGSKA (reference sequence). This chain's CDR3 is CSASGGAEWNEQFF. The DNA read from the CDR3 is TGCAGTGCTAGCGGGGGGGCGGAGTGGAATGAG.

This clone was detected only a few times. Given a much more abundant clone one base away, this may be a read error. The read is 3 residues too short to cover the CDR3 end, so that end is filled in from the germline J gene. The chain couples TRBV11-3 to TRBJ2-5; tentative D call: TRBD2 (6 bases). Germline CDR1 SGHNT, CDR2 YENEEA. The CDR3 is made up of 14 amino acids. The sequenced CDR3 bases are TGTGCCAGCAGCTTGGGGGGAAACACAGATACC. Translating it yields CASSLGGNTDT. The full CDR3 reads CASSLGGNTDTQYF.

Many counts were recorded for this clone. The missing CDR3 end, 3 residues past where the read stops, is filled in from the germline J gene. The chain links TRBV20-1 to TRBJ2-2, with TRBD2 matching over 7 bases. The V gene end was trimmed by 5 bases and the J gene end by 4 bases; junction bases not matched to a gene: 7. The V gene's germline CDR1 is DFQATT and CDR2 SNEGSKA (reference sequence). There are 14 residues in the CDR3. The CDR3 DNA, read in part, is TGCAGTGCTTACAGCGGGGCGGGCACCGGGGAG. The encoded protein is CSAYSGAGTGE. The full CDR3 sequence reads CSAYSGAGTGELFF.

This clone was found many times. The read ends 3 residues shy of where the CDR3 ends; the end is completed using the germline J gene. V gene TRBV12-3 or TRBV12-4 combines with J gene TRBJ1-2; 11 nucleotides agree with TRBD1. J was trimmed by 5 bases and V by 0 bases; bases with no gene match: 5. This CDR3 has 16 residues. The sequenced CDR3 bases are TGTGCCAGCAGTTTAGCCCGGACAGGGGGCGGGTATGGC. Translation: CASSLARTGGGYG. The full CDR3 protein reads CASSLARTGGGYGYTF.

This clone was picked up many times. The CDR3 end falls 3 residues outside the read, so it is completed with the germline J gene. The chain uses TRBV5-1 and TRBJ1-2; D perhaps matches TRBD1 (6 bases). There are 16 residues in the CDR3. In germline, CDR1 is SGHRS, CDR2 YFSETQ. V was clipped by 4 bases and J by 0 bases, with 16 bases between them. The CDR3 spells CASSPGAAGANYGYTF. The sequenced part of the CDR3 DNA is TGCGCCAGCAGCCCTGGAGCGGCAGGGGCTAACTATGGC.

There are many counts of this clone. The read comes to an end 3 residues before the CDR3 does, leaving the germline J gene to fill in the end. V and J are TRBV2 and TRBJ2-7, with a possible D match to TRBD2 (6 bases). The CDR3 covers 14 residues. Trimming removed 2 bases from V and 5 bases from J, with 13 bases in between. Germline CDR1 is SNHLY and CDR2 is FYNNEI. The CDR3 loop reads CASSESGGLNEQYF. The covered CDR3 bases are TGTGCCAGCAGTGAATCTGGAGGGCTGAACGAG.

In its sample, this clone was seen many times. The observed sequence ends 3 residues before the CDR3 terminus, with the missing tail filled in from the germline J gene. V usage is TRBV20-1 and J usage is TRBJ2-3; D may be TRBD1 or TRBD2 (5 bases each). Trimming stripped 5 bases from V and 4 bases from J, with 13 bases between. The germline CDR1 and CDR2 sequences are DFQATT and SNEGSKA (reference sequence). This CDR3 is 13 amino acids long. The chain's CDR3 is CSAEGQGPDTQYF. The sequenced part of the CDR3 DNA is TGCAGTGCTGAGGGCCAGGGCCCAGATACG.

This clone appeared many times. The read comes to an end 3 residues before the CDR3 does, leaving the germline J gene to fill in the end. V usage is TRBV18 and J usage is TRBJ2-5; TRBD1 aligns across 10 bases. The V segment lost 5 bases and the J segment 7 bases; nucleotides outside the gene matches: 10. The CDR3 consists of 15 residues. Germline V gives CDR1 KGHSH, CDR2 LQKENI. The CDR3 DNA, read in part, is TGTGCCAGCTCAGCCCGGACAGGGGGAGAGGGGACC. This codes for CASSARTGGEGT. In full, the CDR3 reads CASSARTGGEGTQYF.

In this sample, this clone turned up many times. Here the CDR3 reads CASSSTATNEKLFF. CDR3 DNA (partial): TGTGCCAGCAGTTCGACAGCAACTAATGAAAAA. The chain recombines TRBV6-2 or TRBV6-3 with TRBJ1-4; possible D gene TRBD1, 5 bases. The read halts 3 residues ahead of the CDR3 end, with the missing end drawn from the germline J gene. Trimming left V 4 bases short and J 0 bases short, with 6 bases between. CDR1 and CDR2 from the germline V gene are MNHEY and SVGEGT. This CDR3 has 14 residues.

This clone was detected many times. The junction departs from germline at one end; a sequencing error may be responsible. The CDR3 end is not reached by the read, which stops 3 residues before it; the germline J gene fills it in. The chain combines TRBV4-2 with TRBJ2-2; TRBD2 matches 9 bases. Germline V gene sequence: CDR1 LGHNA, CDR2 YNFKEQ. This CDR3 contains 16 residues. Incomplete CDR3 DNA: TGCGCCAGCAGCCCTATAGCGGGGGCGAACACCGGGGAG. It is translated as CASSPIAGANTGE. The complete CDR3 protein is CASSPIAGANTGELFF.

This clone was seen ten or more times. The sequence runs out 3 residues before the end of the CDR3; the remainder is reconstructed from the germline J gene. The chain recombines TRBV6-1 with TRBJ2-3, with TRBD1 matching over 9 bases. The germline CDR1 and CDR2 sequences are MNHNS and SASEGT. The CDR3 has 16 residues. Partial CDR3 DNA: TGTGCCAGCAGTGTATACCCTACAGGGGGCGATCAGCCG. Translated: CASSVYPTGGDQP. The entire CDR3 sequence reads CASSVYPTGGDQPQYF.

This clone was seen many times. The sequenced fragment ends 3 residues before the CDR3 boundary, so the rest is inferred from the germline J gene. The chain uses TRBV5-1 and TRBJ1-1; 7 bases line up with TRBD1. J gave up 4 bases and V 0 bases, and 6 bases lay outside the gene matches. The CDR3 totals 15 residues. Germline V gives CDR1 SGHRS, CDR2 YFSETQ. CDR3 DNA (partial): TGCGCCAGCAGCTTGGGGACAGGTATATTCACTGAA. It yields the protein CASSLGTGIFTE. The whole CDR3 protein is CASSLGTGIFTEAFF.

This clone was recorded many times. Read coverage stops 3 residues before the CDR3 terminus; the germline J gene supplies the remainder. The rearrangement joins TRBV6-4 to TRBJ2-3; D call uncertain. The CDR3 covers 14 residues. V was cut by 0 bases and J by 1 base, with 5 bases left in between. Per germline, CDR1 MRHNA and CDR2 SNTAGT. The sequenced CDR3 bases are TGTGCCAGCAGTGACTCGGCAGGCACAGATACG. Its protein is CASSDSAGTDT. The entire CDR3 protein is CASSDSAGTDTQYF.

This clone was detected many times. At one boundary the junction diverges from the germline segment, which might be a read error. The read ends 3 residues before the CDR3 terminus; that terminus is restored from the germline J gene. This chain connects TRBV4-2 to TRBJ2-5; no definite D call. This CDR3 is 15 amino acids long. CDR1 and CDR2 from the germline V gene are LGHNA and YNFKEQ. The part of the CDR3 DNA that was read is TGCGCCAGCAGCCAAGATCGCGGCAGTGGGGAGACC. This encodes CASSQDRGSGET. The entire CDR3 protein is CASSQDRGSGETQYF.

This clone was found many times. The germline gene is not matched at one end of the junction; a read error may be the cause. The read ends 3 residues shy of where the CDR3 ends; the end is completed using the germline J gene. The V and J genes are TRBV4-2 and TRBJ1-1; 8 nucleotides align to TRBD1. The CDR3 totals 16 residues. Per germline, CDR1 LGHNA and CDR2 YNFKEQ. The covered CDR3 bases are TGCGCCAGCAGCCCAGGGAGATACAGGGGGGGAACTGAA. Residues: CASSPGRYRGGTE. The complete CDR3 sequence is CASSPGRYRGGTEAFF.

Many counts were recorded for this clone. The read halts 3 residues ahead of the CDR3 end, with the missing end drawn from the germline J gene. The rearrangement uses TRBV5-5 and TRBJ2-7; the D gene is possibly TRBD1 (6 bases). V lost 1 base to trimming and J lost 2 bases, with 10 bases between them. Per the germline V gene, CDR1 is SGHKS and CDR2 is YYEKEE (reference sequence). The CDR3 is made up of 14 amino acids. The sequenced part of the CDR3 DNA is TGTGCCAGCAGCTTGACAGGGACCACCTACGAG. It codes for CASSLTGTTYE. The whole CDR3 region reads CASSLTGTTYEQYF.

Many counts were recorded for this clone. The sequence runs out 3 residues before the end of the CDR3; the remainder is reconstructed from the germline J gene. The V call is TRBV7-6, the J call TRBJ1-4; D remains ambiguous. Germline lookup yields CDR1 SGHVS and CDR2 FNYEAQ. This CDR3 has 15 amino acids. V lost 1 base, J lost 3 bases, and 9 bases lay in between. CDR3 sequence: CASSLEAGANEKLFF. The sequenced part of the CDR3 DNA is TGTGCCAGCAGCTTAGAGGCAGGTGCTAATGAAAAA.

This clone came up many times. The CDR3 extends 3 residues past the end of the read, so its final part is completed from the germline J gene. The chain recombines TRBV30 with TRBJ1-1; the D gene is possibly TRBD1 (5 bases). The germline V gene encodes CDR1 GTSNPN and CDR2 SVGIG (reference sequence). The ends were cut back, 7 bases at V and 0 bases at J, with 12 bases in the middle. This CDR3 has 13 amino acids. CDR3 bases read: TGTGCCTCTATGACAGATATGAACACTGAA. This translates into CASMTDMNTE. The whole CDR3 sequence is CASMTDMNTEAFF.

There are many counts of this clone. The sequenced fragment ends 3 residues before the CDR3 boundary, so the rest is inferred from the germline J gene. The V call is TRBV7-2, the J call TRBJ1-1; 8 positions agree with TRBD1. CDR1 is SGHTA and CDR2 is FQGNSA in the germline V gene. This CDR3 region has 14 residues. The CDR3 protein is CASRDRGIVREAFF. The part of the CDR3 DNA that was read is TGTGCCAGCCGAGACAGGGGAATAGTTAGAGAA.

This clone was observed at least ten times. The CDR3 extends 3 residues past the end of the read, so its final part is completed from the germline J gene. The chain joins TRBV7-3 to TRBJ2-3; D is perhaps TRBD2 (6 bases). The germline CDR1 and CDR2 sequences are SGHTA and FQGTGA. The CDR3 consists of 15 residues. V dropped 4 bases and J dropped 2 bases, with 13 bases sitting between them. This CDR3 reads CASSSGTSFTDTQYF. The DNA read from the CDR3 is TGTGCCAGCAGCTCCGGGACTTCATTCACAGATACG.

This clone was recorded a few times. Coverage ceases 3 residues before the CDR3 finishes, and the germline J gene fills in the end. V and J are TRBV5-1 and TRBJ2-5; D not certain. The CDR3 spans 13 residues. Trimming stripped 6 bases from V and 4 bases from J, with 13 bases between. Germline V gene lookup returns CDR1 SGHRS and CDR2 YFSETQ. Incomplete CDR3 DNA: TGCGCCAGCACTGAGAACTCAGGAGAGACC. Translating gives CASTENSGET. The whole CDR3 region reads CASTENSGETQYF.

This clone was recorded many times. Coverage ceases 3 residues before the CDR3 finishes, and the germline J gene fills in the end. This chain connects TRBV6-2 or TRBV6-3 to TRBJ1-2; 9 bases align to TRBD1. CDR1 is MNHEY, CDR2 SVGEGT, per germline. V shed 6 bases and J 3 bases; nucleotides not matched to a gene: 5. This CDR3 contains 14 residues. The CDR3 loop reads CASSRRDRDYGYTF. Partial CDR3 DNA: TGTGCCAGCAGCCGCCGGGACAGGGACTATGGC.

This clone has a count of ten or more. CDR3 region: CSARVPSGRVETQYF. CDR3 bases read: TGCAGTGCTAGAGTACCTAGCGGGAGAGTGGAGACG. The chain couples TRBV20-1 to TRBJ2-3; 10 bases fit TRBD2. The CDR3 end lies 3 residues beyond the end of the read and is filled in from the germline J gene. Germline assignment: CDR1 DFQATT and CDR2 SNEGSKA (reference sequence). The CDR3 runs to 15 residues.

This clone has only a few counts. The CDR3 end lies 3 residues beyond the end of the read and is filled in from the germline J gene. The rearrangement links TRBV19 to TRBJ1-2; no firm D call. In germline, CDR1 is LNHDA, CDR2 SQIVND (reference sequence). The CDR3 has 16 residues. The sequenced part of the CDR3 DNA is TGTGCCAGTAGTAGTTCAGGCGCGAGCTCCTACAATGAC. This encodes CASSSSGASSYND. The whole CDR3 reads CASSSSGASSYNDYTF.

This clone was seen at least ten times. The CDR3 goes on 3 residues after the read ends, and that part is filled in from the germline J gene. This chain joins TRBV5-1 and TRBJ2-5; D is ambiguous. The germline gives CDR1 SGHRS, CDR2 YFSETQ. This CDR3 is built from 13 residues. The germline V and J ends were trimmed by 0 bases and 2 bases, with 5 bases remaining between them. The CDR3 DNA, read in part, is TGCGCCAGCAGCTTGGACTTACAAGAGACC. Translating gives CASSLDLQET. The full CDR3 protein is CASSLDLQETQYF. The entire variable domain, with the rest obtained from reference TRBV5-1 and TRBJ2-5, is as follows: KAGVTQTPRYLIKTRGQQVTLSCSPISGHRSVSWYQQTPGQGLQFLFEYFSETQRNKGNFPGRFSGRQFSNSRSEMNVSTLELGDSALYLCASSLDLQETQYFGPGTRLLVL.

About this clone itself: The CDR3 extends 3 residues past the end of the read, so its final part is completed from the germline J gene. In the same sample, other DNA sequences code for this CDR3. J is TRBJ1-2 and V is TRBV19; possible D gene TRBD1, 6 bases. The germline CDR1 and CDR2 sequences are LNHDA and SQIVND (reference sequence). CDR3 length: 12 amino acids. Incomplete CDR3 DNA: TGTGCCAGTAGTATGAACAGGGTAGGA. Its translation: CASSMNRVG. The entire CDR3 reads CASSMNRVGYTF.

This clone has ten or more counts. The CDR3 is cut off 3 residues early in the read; its end comes from the germline J gene. The chain joins TRBV20-1 to TRBJ2-2, with no clear D. Between the trimmed V and J ends, which lost 3 bases and 1 base, there was a span of 15 bases. The length of the CDR3 is 16 residues. Germline V gene lookup returns CDR1 DFQATT and CDR2 SNEGSKA (reference sequence). The CDR3 sequence: CSARRARTMNTGELFF. CDR3 DNA, as far as it was read: TGCAGTGCTAGGCGAGCAAGAACTATGAACACCGGGGAG.